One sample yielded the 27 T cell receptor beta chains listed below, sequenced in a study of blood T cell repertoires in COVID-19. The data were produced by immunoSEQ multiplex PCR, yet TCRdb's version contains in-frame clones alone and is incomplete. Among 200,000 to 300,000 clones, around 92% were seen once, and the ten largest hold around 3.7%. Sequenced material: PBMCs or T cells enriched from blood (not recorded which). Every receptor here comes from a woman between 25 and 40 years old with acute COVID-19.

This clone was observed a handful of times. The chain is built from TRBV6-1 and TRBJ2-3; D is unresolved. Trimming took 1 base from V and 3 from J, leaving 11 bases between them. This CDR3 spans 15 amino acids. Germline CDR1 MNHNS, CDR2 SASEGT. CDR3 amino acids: CASSEEVFRTDTQYF. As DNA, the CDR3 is TGTGCCAGCAGTGAAGAGGTATTCAGGACAGATACGCAGTATTTT.

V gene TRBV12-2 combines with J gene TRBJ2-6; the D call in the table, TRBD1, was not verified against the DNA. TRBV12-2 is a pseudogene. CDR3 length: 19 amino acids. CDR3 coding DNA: TGTGCAAGTCGCTTAGCTCACAGGGGGCTCCTCTCTGGGGCCAACGTCCTGACTTTC. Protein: CASRLAHRGLLSGANVLTF.

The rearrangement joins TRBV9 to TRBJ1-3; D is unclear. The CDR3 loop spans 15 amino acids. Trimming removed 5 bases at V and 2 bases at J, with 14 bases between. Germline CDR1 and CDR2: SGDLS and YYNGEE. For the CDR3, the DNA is TGTGCCAGCAGACCCTTTCAGGATCCTGGAAACACCATATATTTT. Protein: CASRPFQDPGNTIYF.

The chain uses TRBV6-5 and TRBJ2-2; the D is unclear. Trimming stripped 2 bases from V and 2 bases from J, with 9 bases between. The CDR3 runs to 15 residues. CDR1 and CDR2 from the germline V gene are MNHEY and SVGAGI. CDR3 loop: CASSYGQINTGELFF. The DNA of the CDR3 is TGTGCCAGCAGTTACGGCCAGATAAACACCGGGGAGCTGTTTTTT.

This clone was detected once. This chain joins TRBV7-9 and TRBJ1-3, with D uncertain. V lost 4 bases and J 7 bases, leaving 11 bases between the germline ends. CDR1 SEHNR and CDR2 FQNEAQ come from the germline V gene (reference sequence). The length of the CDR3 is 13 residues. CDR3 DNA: TGTGCCAGCAGCTCTGGGAGGAGCAACACCATATATTTT. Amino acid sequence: CASSSGRSNTIYF.

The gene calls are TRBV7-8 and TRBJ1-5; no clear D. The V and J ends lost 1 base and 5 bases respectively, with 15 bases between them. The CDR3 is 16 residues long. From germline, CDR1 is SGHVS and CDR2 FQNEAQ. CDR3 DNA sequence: TGTGCCAGCAGCTTAGTCGATCGGATTACAGATCAGCCCCAGCATTTT. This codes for CASSLVDRITDQPQHF.

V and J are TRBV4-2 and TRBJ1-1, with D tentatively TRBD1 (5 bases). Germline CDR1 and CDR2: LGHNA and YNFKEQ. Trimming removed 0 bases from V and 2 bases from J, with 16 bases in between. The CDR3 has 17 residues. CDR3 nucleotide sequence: TGTGCCAGCAGCCAAGAGGTCGTGTATGGGGCCAACACTGAAGCTTTCTTT. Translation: CASSQEVVYGANTEAFF.

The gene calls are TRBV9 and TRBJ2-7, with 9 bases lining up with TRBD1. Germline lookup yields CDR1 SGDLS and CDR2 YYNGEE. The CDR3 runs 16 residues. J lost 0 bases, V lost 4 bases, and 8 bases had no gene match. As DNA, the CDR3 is TGTGCCAGCAGCCCTGGACAGGGGATTCCCTCCTACGAGCAGTACTTC. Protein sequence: CASSPGQGIPSYEQYF.

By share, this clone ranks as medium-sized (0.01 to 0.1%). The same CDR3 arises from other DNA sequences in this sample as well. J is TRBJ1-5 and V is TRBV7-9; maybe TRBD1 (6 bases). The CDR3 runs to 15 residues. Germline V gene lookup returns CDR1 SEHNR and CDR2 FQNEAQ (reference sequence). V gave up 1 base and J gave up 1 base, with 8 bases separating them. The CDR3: CASSLGQGSNQPQHF. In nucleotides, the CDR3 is TGTGCCAGCAGCTTAGGGCAGGGGAGCAATCAGCCCCAGCATTTT.

DNA of the CDR3: TGCAGCGTTGATGCGAGCGGGGGGCGGAATGAGCAGTTCTTC. Amino acid sequence: CSVDASGGRNEQFF. The V gene is TRBV29-1, the J gene TRBJ2-1, with TRBD2 matching 9 bases. Germline V CDR1 and CDR2: SQVTM, ANQGSEA. J was trimmed by 7 bases and V by 3 bases; bases with no gene match: 7. The CDR3 totals 14 residues.

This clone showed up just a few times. CDR3 residues: CASSQRTEEQYF. CDR3 sequence (DNA): TGTGCCAGCAGCCAGCGGACAGAAGAGCAGTACTTC. This chain links TRBV28 with TRBJ2-7; the D gene is possibly TRBD1 (6 bases). V was trimmed by 6 bases and J by 7 bases, leaving 13 bases between them. Germline V CDR1 and CDR2: MDHEN, SYDVKM. The CDR3 runs 12 residues.

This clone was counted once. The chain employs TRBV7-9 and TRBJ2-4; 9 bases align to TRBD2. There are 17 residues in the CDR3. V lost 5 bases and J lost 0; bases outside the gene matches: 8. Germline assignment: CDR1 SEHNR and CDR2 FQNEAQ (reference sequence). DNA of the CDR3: TGTGCCAGCAGCAAGGAGCGGGGGGAGTTAGCCAAAAACATTCAGTACTTC. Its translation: CASSKERGELAKNIQYF.

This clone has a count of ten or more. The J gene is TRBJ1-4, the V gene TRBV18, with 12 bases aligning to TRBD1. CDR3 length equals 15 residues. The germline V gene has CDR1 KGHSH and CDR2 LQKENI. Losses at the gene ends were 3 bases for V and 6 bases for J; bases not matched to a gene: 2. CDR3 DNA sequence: TGTGCCAGCTCACCCGGGACAGGGGGCCATGAAAAACTGTTTTTT. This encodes CASSPGTGGHEKLFF. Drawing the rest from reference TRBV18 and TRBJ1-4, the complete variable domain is NAGVMQNPRHLVRRRGQEARLRCSPMKGHSHVYWYRQLPEEGLKFMVYLQKENIIDESGMPKERFSAEFPKEGPSILRIQQVVRGDSAAYFCASSPGTGGHEKLFFGSGTQLSVL.

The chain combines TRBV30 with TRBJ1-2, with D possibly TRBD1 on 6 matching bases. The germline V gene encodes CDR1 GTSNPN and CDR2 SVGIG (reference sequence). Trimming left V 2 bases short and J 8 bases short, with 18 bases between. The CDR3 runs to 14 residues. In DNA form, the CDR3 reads TGTGCCTGGAGTATTGCCGGGGGGCTGGGAGGCTACACCTTC. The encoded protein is CAWSIAGGLGGYTF.

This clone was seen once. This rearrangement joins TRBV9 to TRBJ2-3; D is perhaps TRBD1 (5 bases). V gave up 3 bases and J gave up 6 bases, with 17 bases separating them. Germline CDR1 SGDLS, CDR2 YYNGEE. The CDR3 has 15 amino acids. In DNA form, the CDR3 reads TGTGCCAGCAGCGGAGCAGGCAGGGTCCCCGATACGCAGTATTTT. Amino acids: CASSGAGRVPDTQYF. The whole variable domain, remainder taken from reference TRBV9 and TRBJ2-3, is DSGVTQTPKHLITATGQRVTLRCSPRSGDLSVYWYQQSLDQGLQFLIQYYNGEERAKGNILERFSAQQFPDLHSELNLSSLELGDSALYFCASSGAGRVPDTQYFGPGTRLTVL.

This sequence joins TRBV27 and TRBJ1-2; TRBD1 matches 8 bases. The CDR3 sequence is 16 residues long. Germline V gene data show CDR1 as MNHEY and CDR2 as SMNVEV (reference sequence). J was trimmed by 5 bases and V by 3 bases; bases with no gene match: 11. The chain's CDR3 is CASSLERTGQSYGYTF. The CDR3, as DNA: TGTGCCAGCAGTTTGGAGAGGACAGGGCAGAGTTATGGCTACACCTTC.

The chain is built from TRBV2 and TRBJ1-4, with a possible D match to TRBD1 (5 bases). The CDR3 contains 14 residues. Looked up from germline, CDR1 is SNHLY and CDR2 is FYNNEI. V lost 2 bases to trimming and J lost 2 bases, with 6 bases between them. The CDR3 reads CASSERQTNEKLFF. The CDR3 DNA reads TGTGCCAGCAGTGAAAGACAGACTAATGAAAAACTGTTTTTT.

The CDR3 DNA follows: TGTGCCAGCAGCTTAGAGGCGAGCGGGGGGACCAAAAACATTCAGTACTTC. Its protein is CASSLEASGGTKNIQYF. This rearrangement joins TRBV7-2 to TRBJ2-4, with 9 bases fitting TRBD2. This CDR3 is 17 amino acids long. Germline V lookup: CDR1 SGHTA, CDR2 FQGNSA. With V trimmed by 1 base and J by 2 bases, 6 bases remained unmatched.

In DNA, the CDR3 is TGTGCCAGTGAAAATCCGGGACAGGGTCCAAATGAGCAGTTCTTC. It translates to CASENPGQGPNEQFF. The chain is built from TRBV19 and TRBJ2-1; 9 bases map to TRBD1. Germline V gene lookup returns CDR1 LNHDA and CDR2 SQIVND (reference sequence). This CDR3 is built from 15 residues. V gave up 8 bases and J gave up 7 bases; unmatched junction bases: 12.

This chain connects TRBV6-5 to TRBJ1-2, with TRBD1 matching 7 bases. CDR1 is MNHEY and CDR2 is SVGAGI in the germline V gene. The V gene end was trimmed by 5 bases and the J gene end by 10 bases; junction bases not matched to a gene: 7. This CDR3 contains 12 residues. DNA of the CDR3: TGTGCCAGCAGTACCGAGACAGGGATCTACACCTTC. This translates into CASSTETGIYTF.

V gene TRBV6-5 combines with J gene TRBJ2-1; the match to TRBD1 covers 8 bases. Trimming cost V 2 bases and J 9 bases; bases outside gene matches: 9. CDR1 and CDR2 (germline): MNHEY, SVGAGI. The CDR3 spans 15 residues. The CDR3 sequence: CASSYPGQGVVEQFF. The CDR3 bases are TGTGCCAGCAGTTACCCCGGACAGGGAGTCGTTGAGCAGTTCTTC.

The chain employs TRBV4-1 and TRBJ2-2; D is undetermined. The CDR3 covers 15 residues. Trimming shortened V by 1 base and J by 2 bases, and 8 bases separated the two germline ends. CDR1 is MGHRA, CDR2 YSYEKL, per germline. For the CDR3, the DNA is TGCGCCAGCAGCCAAGTAAACACAAACACCGGGGAGCTGTTTTTT. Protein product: CASSQVNTNTGELFF.

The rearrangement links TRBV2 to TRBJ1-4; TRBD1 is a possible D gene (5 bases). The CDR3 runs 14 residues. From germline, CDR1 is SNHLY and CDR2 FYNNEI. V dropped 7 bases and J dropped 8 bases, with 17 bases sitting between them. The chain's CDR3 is CASTLGPEWEKLFF. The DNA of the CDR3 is TGTGCCAGCACATTGGGGCCTGAGTGGGAAAAACTGTTTTTT.

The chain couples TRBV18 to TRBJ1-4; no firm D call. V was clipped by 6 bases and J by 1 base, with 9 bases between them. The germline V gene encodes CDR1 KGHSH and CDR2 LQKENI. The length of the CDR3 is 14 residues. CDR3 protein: CASSHRQTNEKLFF. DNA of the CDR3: TGTGCCAGCTCCCACAGACAAACTAATGAAAAACTGTTTTTT.

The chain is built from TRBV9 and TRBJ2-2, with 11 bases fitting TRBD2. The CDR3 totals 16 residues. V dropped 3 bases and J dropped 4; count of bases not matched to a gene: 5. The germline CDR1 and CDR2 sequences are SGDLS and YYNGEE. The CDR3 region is CASSGSGGAITGELFF. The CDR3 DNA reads TGTGCCAGCAGCGGTAGCGGGGGGGCGATCACCGGGGAGCTGTTTTTT.

For the CDR3, the DNA is TGTGCCAGCCGAGAAATAATGAACACTGAAGCTTTCTTT. Translation gives CASREIMNTEAFF. The J gene is TRBJ1-1, the V gene TRBV7-9; D ambiguous. Germline values: CDR1 SEHNR, CDR2 FQNEAQ (reference sequence). V was clipped by 8 bases and J by 0 bases, with 10 bases between them. The CDR3 loop spans 13 amino acids. Full variable domain (remainder filled in from reference TRBV7-9 and TRBJ1-1): DTGVSQNPRHKITKRGQNVTFRCDPISEHNRLYWYRQTLGQGPEFLTYFQNEAQLEKSRLLSDRFSAERPKGSFSTLEIQRTEQGDSAMYLCASREIMNTEAFFGQGTRLTVV.

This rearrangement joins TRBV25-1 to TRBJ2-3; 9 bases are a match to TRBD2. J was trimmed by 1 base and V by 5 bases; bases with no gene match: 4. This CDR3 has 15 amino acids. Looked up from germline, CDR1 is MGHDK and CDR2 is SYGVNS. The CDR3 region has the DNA TGTGCCAGCAGTTATAGCGGGGGAGGCACAGATACGCAGTATTTT. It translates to CASSYSGGGTDTQYF.